Following are 12 T cell receptor beta chains from one sample sequenced in a study of cytomegalovirus exposure and HLA in healthy donors. PCR used 60 Vbeta primers and 13 Jbeta primers. Some clones are missing from TCRdb's copy, which holds only in-frame ones; the method was immunoSEQ multiplex PCR. In the table there are 120,000 to 150,000 clones, under 85% of which are singletons. The specimen was PBMCs. These receptors came from a woman between 40 and 55 years old in good health and CMV-seropositive.

The rearrangement joins TRBV5-5 to TRBJ1-6; no reliable D call. The V gene's germline CDR1 is SGHKS and CDR2 YYEKEE (reference sequence). CDR3 length: 13 residues. V lost 0 bases and J lost 10, with 8 bases in between. The CDR3, as DNA: TGTGCCAGCAGCTTGGCCCCTGAGTCACCCCTCCACTTT. It yields the protein CASSLAPESPLHF.

This chain uses TRBV4-2 with TRBJ1-3; D ambiguous. V gave up 0 bases and J gave up 4 bases, with 13 bases separating them. Germline V gene data show CDR1 as LGHNA and CDR2 as YNFKEQ. The CDR3 consists of 16 residues. The CDR3: CASSQDLGTDGNTIYF. Here the CDR3 DNA reads TGTGCCAGCAGCCAAGATCTAGGAACCGACGGAAACACCATATATTTT.

This chain links TRBV11-2 with TRBJ2-5; TRBD2 agrees at 11 bases. The DNA end is a closer match to TRBJ2-7, so the J assignment may be wrong. The CDR3 runs to 15 residues. Looked up from germline, CDR1 is SGHAT and CDR2 is FQNNGV. The DNA for the CDR3 is TGTGCCAGCAGCTTCTCTAGCGGGGGGCTCTACGAGCAGTACTTC. It yields the protein CASSFSSGGLYEQYF.

The CDR3 is CASSLADAGGYNEQFF. DNA of the CDR3: TGTGCCAGCAGCTTAGCAGACGCGGGGGGTTACAATGAGCAGTTCTTC. The rearrangement joins TRBV11-2 to TRBJ2-1, with 8 bases lining up with TRBD2. V lost 1 base and J lost 4; bases outside the gene matches: 6. The CDR3 sequence is 16 residues long. Germline values: CDR1 SGHAT, CDR2 FQNNGV.

The chain has TRBV5-6 and TRBJ2-1; D remains ambiguous. Looked up from germline, CDR1 is SGHDT and CDR2 is YYEEEE. CDR3 size: 15 residues. V was shortened by 6 bases and J by 7 bases, with 20 bases between the two germline ends. DNA for the CDR3: TGTGCCAGCATTATGGGTTCCCGGAGAACTAATGAGCAGTTCTTC. Translating gives CASIMGSRRTNEQFF.

The CDR3 sequence is CASSQVGGAEGYTF. Written as DNA, the CDR3 is TGCGCCAGCAGCCAAGTGGGTGGGGCAGAGGGCTACACCTTC. This rearrangement joins TRBV4-1 to TRBJ1-2; tentative D call: TRBD1 (5 bases). The germline V gene has CDR1 MGHRA and CDR2 YSYEKL. V gave up 1 base and J gave up 8 bases, with 14 bases separating them. The CDR3 totals 14 residues.

The rearrangement joins TRBV5-1 to TRBJ1-2; possibly TRBD1 for D (5 bases). Germline CDR1 SGHRS, CDR2 YFSETQ. This CDR3 is built from 13 residues. Between the trimmed V and J ends, which lost 4 bases and 5 bases, there was a span of 12 bases. CDR3 amino acids: CASSPGGAYGYTF. CDR3 bases: TGCGCCAGCAGCCCGGGTGGGGCTTATGGCTACACCTTC.

The chain links TRBV19 to TRBJ2-7, with a weak D call TRBD1 (6 bases). V dropped 5 bases and J dropped 3 bases, with 17 bases sitting between them. Germline CDR1 LNHDA, CDR2 SQIVND (reference sequence). CDR3 length: 15 amino acids. CDR3 sequence (DNA): TGTGCCAGTAGTCCACAGACAGGATTCGGCTACGAGCAGTACTTC. This translates into CASSPQTGFGYEQYF.

The chain is built from TRBV7-9 and TRBJ1-2, with 9 bases aligning to TRBD1. The CDR3 contains 13 residues. Trimming removed 6 bases from V and 6 bases from J; junction bases left unmatched: 5. Per the germline V gene, CDR1 is SEHNR and CDR2 is FQNEAQ (reference sequence). The CDR3 DNA reads as TGTGCCAGCAGGGAACAGGGGGCAAATGGCTACACCTTC. Translated, it gives CASREQGANGYTF.

CDR3 coding DNA: TGCAGCGTTGCGCCGCGACTAGCGGGGGGGCCTGTCGGGGAGCTGTTTTTT. The encoded protein is CSVAPRLAGGPVGELFF. The chain combines TRBV29-1 with TRBJ2-2; 14 nucleotides match TRBD2. The length of the CDR3 is 17 residues. Germline V gene data show CDR1 as SQVTM and CDR2 as ANQGSEA. Trimming removed 4 bases from V and 7 bases from J; junction bases left unmatched: 11.

This chain links TRBV2 with TRBJ1-4, with D unclear. The CDR3 has 10 amino acids. Germline CDR1 and CDR2: SNHLY and FYNNEI. Trimming stripped 9 bases from V and 8 bases from J, with 7 bases between. The CDR3 loop is CASFREKLFF. CDR3 DNA: TGTGCCAGTTTCCGGGAAAAACTGTTTTTT.

This rearrangement joins TRBV5-4 to TRBJ2-3; 7 bases agree with TRBD2. V lost 5 bases to trimming and J lost 0 bases; unmatched junction nucleotides: 6. The CDR3 covers 15 residues. Germline CDR1 is SGHNT and CDR2 is YYREEE (reference sequence). The CDR3 coding sequence is TGTGCCAGCAGTTTCGGACTAGGGAGCACAGATACGCAGTATTTT. This codes for CASSFGLGSTDTQYF.